This T cell receptor (beta chain) came from a study of CD8 T cells in ankylosing spondylitis (dated by TCRdb to 2016 to 2017). About the study as a whole: T cell receptor beta repertoires were profiled in healthy donors and ankylosing spondylitis patients so that disease-linked TCR variants could be found. The whole study cohort included 85 to 120 healthy donors and over 20 ankylosing spondylitis patients. Peripheral blood was sampled, and synovial fluid was also collected from ankylosing spondylitis patients.

This clonotype was seen many times. The antigen it binds to is not known. No clone much larger than this one lies a single base away; base qualities are absent. Study-wide findings and limitations: Blood from ankylosing spondylitis patients appeared to be characterized by a TCR beta motif composed of under 10 highly homologous amino acid variants. Some of the motif variants had been reported before in the synovial fluid and blood of reactive arthritis patients, a finding that suggests common disease-initiation mechanisms. Significant enrichment of the disease-linked clones was reported in matched synovial fluid samples from ankylosing spondylitis patients. A CD8+ phenotype was shown by the disease-linked clones, which were found at relatively low frequencies in peripheral blood.

TCRdb names Illumina HiSeq 2500 as the instrument used. Quantitative 5'-RACE with molecular barcodes was the method used to prepare the TCR beta libraries. From the authors' description of their analysis: To identify disease-linked TCR variants, a new computational method was used, one built on a probabilistic model of VDJ rearrangement. TCRdb's own reprocessing of the public reads used fastp at Q25 and MiXCR and kept productive beta chains. Rows matching on CDR3 protein sequence are summarized as one entry with the most common DNA and genes. Here the V and J calls rest on TCRdb's processing, not on the authors' analysis. Counted in this sample were approximately 140,000 distinct CDR3 sequences; 9.3% of them appeared once. The ten largest clones add up to approximately 3.3% of the sample. CDR1 and CDR2 (SGHKS, YYEKEE) derive from the germline V gene (reference sequence). The CDR3 spans 15 residues, from the cysteine through the phenylalanine. This entry keeps only the CDR3 DNA: 45 bases, framed from base 1. At the junction V is shortened by 4 bases and J by 4 bases; bases outside the gene matches: 8.

The sample taken for sequencing was blood, either unsorted or a sorted T cell fraction (not recorded which). The TCR originated in a male donor with ankylosing spondylitis or in good health (not recorded which). Recombination joined TRBV5-5 with TRBJ2-5; TRBD1 agrees with 9 junctional bases. The CDR3 region reads CASSTQGAGGETQYF. In nucleotide form, the sequence is TGTGCCAGCAGCACACAGGGGGCAGGAGGAGAGACCCAGTACTTC.